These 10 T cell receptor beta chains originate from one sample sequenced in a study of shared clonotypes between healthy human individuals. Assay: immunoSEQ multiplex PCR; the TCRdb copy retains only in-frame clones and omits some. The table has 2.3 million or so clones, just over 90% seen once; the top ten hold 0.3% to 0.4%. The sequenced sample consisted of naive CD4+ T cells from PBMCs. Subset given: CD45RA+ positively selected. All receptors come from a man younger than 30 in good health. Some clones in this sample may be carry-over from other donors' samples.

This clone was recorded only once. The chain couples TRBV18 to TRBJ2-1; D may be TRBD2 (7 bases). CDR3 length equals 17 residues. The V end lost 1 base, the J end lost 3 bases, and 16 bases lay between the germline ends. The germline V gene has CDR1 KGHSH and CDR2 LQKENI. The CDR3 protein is CASSPLGGAISYNEQFF. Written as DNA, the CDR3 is TGTGCCAGCTCACCACTAGGGGGGGCCATCAGCTACAATGAGCAGTTCTTC.

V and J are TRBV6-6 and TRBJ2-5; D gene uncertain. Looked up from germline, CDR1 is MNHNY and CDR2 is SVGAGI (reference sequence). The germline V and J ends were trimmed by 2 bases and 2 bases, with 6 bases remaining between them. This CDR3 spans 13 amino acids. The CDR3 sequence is CASSYDTQETQYF. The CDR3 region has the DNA TGTGCCAGCAGTTACGACACACAAGAGACCCAGTACTTC.

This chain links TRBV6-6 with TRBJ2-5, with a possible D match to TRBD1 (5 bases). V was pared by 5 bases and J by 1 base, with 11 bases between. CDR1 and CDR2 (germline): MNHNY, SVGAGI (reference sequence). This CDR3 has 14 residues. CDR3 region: CASSPGQAQETQYF. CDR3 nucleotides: TGTGCCAGCAGTCCAGGGCAGGCCCAAGAGACCCAGTACTTC.

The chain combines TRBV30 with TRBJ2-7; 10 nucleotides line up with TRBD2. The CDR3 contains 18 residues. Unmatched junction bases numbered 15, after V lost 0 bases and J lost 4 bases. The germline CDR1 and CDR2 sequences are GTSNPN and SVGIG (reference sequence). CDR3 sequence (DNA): TGTGCCTGGAGTGTGAGGCTAGCGGGAGAGGGGCGGGGGTACGAGCAGTACTTC. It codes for CAWSVRLAGEGRGYEQYF.

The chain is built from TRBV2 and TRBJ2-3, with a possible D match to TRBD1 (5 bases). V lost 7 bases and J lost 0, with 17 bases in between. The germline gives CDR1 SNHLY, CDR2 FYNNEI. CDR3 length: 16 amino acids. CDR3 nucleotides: TGTGCCAGCAAAGAACCTGGGGCGAGTAGCACAGATACGCAGTATTTT. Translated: CASKEPGASSTDTQYF.

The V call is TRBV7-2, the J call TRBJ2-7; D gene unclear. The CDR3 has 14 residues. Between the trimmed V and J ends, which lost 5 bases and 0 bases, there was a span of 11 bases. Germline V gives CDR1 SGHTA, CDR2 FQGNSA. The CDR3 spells CASSPRVLSYEQYF. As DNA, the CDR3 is TGTGCCAGCAGCCCTCGGGTCCTCTCCTACGAGCAGTACTTC.

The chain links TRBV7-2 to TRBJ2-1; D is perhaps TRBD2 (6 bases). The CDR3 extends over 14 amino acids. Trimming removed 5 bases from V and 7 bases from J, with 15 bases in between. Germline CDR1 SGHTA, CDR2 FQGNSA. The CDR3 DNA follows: TGTGCCAGCAGCGAAAGATTACTAGCTAATGAGCAGTTCTTC. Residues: CASSERLLANEQFF.

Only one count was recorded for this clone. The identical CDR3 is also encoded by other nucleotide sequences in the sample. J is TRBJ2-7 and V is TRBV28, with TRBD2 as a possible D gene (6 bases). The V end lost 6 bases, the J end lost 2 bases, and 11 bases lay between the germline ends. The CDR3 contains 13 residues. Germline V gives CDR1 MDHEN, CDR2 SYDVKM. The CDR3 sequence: CASSPGGTYEQYF. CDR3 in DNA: TGTGCCAGCAGCCCGGGCGGGACCTACGAGCAGTACTTC.

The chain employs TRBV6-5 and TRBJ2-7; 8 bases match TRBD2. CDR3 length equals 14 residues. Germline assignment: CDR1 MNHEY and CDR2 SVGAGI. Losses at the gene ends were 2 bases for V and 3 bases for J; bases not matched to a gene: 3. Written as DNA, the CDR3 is TGTGCCAGCAGTTACACGGGAGGGAACTACGAGCAGTACTTC. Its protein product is CASSYTGGNYEQYF.

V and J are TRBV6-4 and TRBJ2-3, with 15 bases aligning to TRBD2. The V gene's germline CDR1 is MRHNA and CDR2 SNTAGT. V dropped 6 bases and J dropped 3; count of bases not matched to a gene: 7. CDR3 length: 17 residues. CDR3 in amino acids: CASRTPGTSGRTDTQYF. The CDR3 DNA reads TGTGCCAGCAGAACACCCGGGACTAGCGGGAGGACAGATACGCAGTATTTT.